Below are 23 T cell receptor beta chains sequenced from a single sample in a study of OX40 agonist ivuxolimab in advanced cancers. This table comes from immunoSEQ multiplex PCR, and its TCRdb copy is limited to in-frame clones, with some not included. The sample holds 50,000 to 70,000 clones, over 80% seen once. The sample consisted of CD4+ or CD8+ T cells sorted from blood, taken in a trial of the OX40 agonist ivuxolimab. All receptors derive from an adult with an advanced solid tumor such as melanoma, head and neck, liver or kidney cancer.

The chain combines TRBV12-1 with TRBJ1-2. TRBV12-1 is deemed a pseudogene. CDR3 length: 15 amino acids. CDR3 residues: CASSPYGRANYGYTF. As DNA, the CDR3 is TGTGCCAGCAGCCCTTATGGAAGGGCTAACTATGGCTACACCTTC.

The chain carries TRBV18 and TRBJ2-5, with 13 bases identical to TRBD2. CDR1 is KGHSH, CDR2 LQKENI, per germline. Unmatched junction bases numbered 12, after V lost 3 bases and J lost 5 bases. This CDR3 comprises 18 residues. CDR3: CASSPQDTSGRAGETQYF. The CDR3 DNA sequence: TGTGCCAGCTCACCGCAGGACACTAGCGGGAGGGCTGGCGAGACCCAGTACTTC.

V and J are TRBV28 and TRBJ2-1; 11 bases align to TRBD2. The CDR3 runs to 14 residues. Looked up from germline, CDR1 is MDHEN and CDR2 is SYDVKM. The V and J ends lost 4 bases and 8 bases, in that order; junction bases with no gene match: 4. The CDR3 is CASSSTSGSYEQFF. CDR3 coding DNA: TGTGCCAGCAGTTCTACTAGCGGGAGTTATGAGCAGTTCTTC. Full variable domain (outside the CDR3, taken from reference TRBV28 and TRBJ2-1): DVKVTQSSRYLVKRTGEKVFLECVQDMDHENMFWYRQDPGLGLRLIYFSYDVKMKEKGDIPEGYSVSREKKERFSLILESASTNQTSMYLCASSSTSGSYEQFFGPGTRLTVL.

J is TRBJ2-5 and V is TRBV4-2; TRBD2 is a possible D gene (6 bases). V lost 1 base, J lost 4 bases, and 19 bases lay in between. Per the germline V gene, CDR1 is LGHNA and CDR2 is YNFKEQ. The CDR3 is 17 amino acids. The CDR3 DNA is TGTGCCAGCAGCCAAGTGCCCTCCGGGACCGGGGGAGAGACCCAGTACTTC. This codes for CASSQVPSGTGGETQYF.

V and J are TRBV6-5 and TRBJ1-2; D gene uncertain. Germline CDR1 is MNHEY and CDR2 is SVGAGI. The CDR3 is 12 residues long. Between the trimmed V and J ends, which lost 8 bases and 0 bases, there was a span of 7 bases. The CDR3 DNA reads TGTGCCAGCTGGCGAGCTAACTATGGCTACACCTTC. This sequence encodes CASWRANYGYTF.

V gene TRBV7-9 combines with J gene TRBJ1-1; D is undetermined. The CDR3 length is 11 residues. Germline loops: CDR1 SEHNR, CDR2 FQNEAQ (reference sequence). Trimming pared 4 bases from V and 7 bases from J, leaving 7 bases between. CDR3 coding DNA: TGTGCCAGCAGCTCGACGGATGAAGCTTTCTTT. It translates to CASSSTDEAFF.

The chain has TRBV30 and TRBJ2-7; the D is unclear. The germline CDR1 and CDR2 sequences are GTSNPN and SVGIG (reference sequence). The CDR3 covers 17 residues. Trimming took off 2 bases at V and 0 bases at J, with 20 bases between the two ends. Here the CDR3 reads CAWSPSRRLPDSYEQYF. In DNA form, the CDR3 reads TGTGCCTGGAGTCCCTCCCGAAGACTTCCGGACTCCTACGAGCAGTACTTC. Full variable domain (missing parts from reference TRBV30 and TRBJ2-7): SQTIHQWPATLVQPVGSPLSLECTVEGTSNPNLYWYRQAAGRGLQLLFYSVGIGQISSEVPQNLSASRPQDRQFILSSKKLLLSDSGFYLCAWSPSRRLPDSYEQYFGPGTRLTVT.

The chain's CDR3 is CASGTSGTYEQYF. In DNA, the CDR3 is TGTGCCAGTGGGACTAGCGGTACTTACGAGCAGTACTTC. The chain links TRBV6-1 to TRBJ2-7; 11 bases map to TRBD2. The CDR3 is 13 residues long. The V and J ends lost 9 bases and 4 bases, in that order; junction bases with no gene match: 5. Germline V gene lookup returns CDR1 MNHNS and CDR2 SASEGT.

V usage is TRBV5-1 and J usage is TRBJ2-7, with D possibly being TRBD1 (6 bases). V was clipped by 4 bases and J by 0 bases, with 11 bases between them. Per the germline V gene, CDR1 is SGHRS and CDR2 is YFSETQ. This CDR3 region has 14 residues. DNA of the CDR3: TGCGCCAGCAGCACCGACAGGCCCTCCTACGAGCAGTACTTC. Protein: CASSTDRPSYEQYF.

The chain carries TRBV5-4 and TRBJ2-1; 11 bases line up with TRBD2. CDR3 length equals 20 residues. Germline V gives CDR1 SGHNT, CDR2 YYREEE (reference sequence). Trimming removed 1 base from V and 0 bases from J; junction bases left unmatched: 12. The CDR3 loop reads CASSLLGLAVAGGSYNEQFF. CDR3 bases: TGTGCCAGCAGCTTGTTGGGACTAGCGGTGGCTGGGGGCTCCTACAATGAGCAGTTCTTC.

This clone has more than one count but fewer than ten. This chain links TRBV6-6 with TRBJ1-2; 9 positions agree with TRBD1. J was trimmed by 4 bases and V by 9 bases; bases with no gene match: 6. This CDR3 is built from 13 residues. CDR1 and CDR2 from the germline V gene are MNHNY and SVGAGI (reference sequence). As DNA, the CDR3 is TGTGCCAGTACCGGGACAGGGTCCTATGGCTACACCTTC. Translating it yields CASTGTGSYGYTF.

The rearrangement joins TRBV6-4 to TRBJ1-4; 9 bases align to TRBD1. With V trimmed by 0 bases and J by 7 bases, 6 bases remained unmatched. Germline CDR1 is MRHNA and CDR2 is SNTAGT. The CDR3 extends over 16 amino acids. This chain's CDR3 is CASSDSSGQGREKLFF. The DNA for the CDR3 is TGTGCCAGCAGTGACTCGTCGGGACAGGGACGTGAAAAACTGTTTTTT.

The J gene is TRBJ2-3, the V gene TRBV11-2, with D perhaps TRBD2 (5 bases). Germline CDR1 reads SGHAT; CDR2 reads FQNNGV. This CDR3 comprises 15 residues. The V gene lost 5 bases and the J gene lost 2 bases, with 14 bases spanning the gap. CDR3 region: CASSPDWVDTDTQYF. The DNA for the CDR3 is TGTGCCAGCAGCCCGGACTGGGTGGACACAGATACGCAGTATTTT.

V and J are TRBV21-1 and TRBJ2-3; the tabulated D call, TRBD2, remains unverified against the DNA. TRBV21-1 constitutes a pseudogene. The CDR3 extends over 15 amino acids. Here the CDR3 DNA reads TGTGCCAGCAGCAAAGAGGGAGAAAAAACAGATACGCAGTATTTT. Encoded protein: CASSKEGEKTDTQYF.

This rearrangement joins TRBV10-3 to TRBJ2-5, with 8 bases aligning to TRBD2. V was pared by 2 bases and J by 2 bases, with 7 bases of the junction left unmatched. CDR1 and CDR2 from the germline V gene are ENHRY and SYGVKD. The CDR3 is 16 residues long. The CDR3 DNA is TGTGCCATCAGTGAGCAAGCGGGGGCGGGGCAAGAGACCCAGTACTTC. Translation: CAISEQAGAGQETQYF.

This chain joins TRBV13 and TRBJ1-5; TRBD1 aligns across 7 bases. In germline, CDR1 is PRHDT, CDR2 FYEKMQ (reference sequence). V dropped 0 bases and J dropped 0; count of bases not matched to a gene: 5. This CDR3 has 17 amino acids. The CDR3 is CASSLGGDSYSNQPQHF. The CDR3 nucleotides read TGTGCCAGCAGCTTAGGTGGGGACAGTTATAGCAATCAGCCCCAGCATTTT.

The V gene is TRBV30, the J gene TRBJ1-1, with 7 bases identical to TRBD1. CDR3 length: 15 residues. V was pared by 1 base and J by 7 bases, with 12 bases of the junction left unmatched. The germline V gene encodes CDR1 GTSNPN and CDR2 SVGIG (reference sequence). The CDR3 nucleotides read TGTGCCTGGAGTGAACAGGGGTTGGGAAGGCTTGAAGCTTTCTTT. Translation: CAWSEQGLGRLEAFF.

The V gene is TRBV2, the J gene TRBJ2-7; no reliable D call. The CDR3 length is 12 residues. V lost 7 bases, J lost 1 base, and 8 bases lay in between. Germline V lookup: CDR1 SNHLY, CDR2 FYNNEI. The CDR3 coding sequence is TGTGCCAGCACTGGGGATTCCTACGAGCAGTACTTC. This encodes CASTGDSYEQYF.

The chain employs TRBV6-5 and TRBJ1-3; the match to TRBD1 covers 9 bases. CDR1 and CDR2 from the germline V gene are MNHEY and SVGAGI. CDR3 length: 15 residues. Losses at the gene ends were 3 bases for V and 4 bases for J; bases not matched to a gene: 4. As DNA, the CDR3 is TGTGCCAGCAGTTATACAGGGGGCGAGGGAAACACCATATATTTT. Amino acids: CASSYTGGEGNTIYF.

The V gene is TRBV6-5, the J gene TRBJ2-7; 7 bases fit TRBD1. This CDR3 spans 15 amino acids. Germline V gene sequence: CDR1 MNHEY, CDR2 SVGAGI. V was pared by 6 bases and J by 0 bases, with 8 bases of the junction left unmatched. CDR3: CASSYRRDSSYEQYF. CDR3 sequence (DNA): TGTGCCAGCAGCTACCGTCGGGACAGCTCCTACGAGCAGTACTTC.

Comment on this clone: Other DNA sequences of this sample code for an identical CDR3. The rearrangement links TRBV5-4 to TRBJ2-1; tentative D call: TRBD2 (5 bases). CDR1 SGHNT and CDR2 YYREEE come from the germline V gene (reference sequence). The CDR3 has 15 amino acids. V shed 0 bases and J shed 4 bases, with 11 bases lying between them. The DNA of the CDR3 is TGTGCCAGCAGCTTGGGCGGGCTTAGTTACAATGAGCAGTTCTTC. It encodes CASSLGGLSYNEQFF. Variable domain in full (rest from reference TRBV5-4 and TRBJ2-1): ETGVTQSPTHLIKTRGQQVTLRCSSQSGHNTVSWYQQALGQGPQFIFQYYREEENGRGNFPPRFSGLQFPNYSSELNVNALELDDSALYLCASSLGGLSYNEQFFGPGTRLTVL.

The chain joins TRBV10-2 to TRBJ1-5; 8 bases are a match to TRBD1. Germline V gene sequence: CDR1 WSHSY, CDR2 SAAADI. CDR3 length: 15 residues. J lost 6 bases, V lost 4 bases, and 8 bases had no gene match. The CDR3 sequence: CASSVAGGASQPQHF. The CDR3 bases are TGCGCCAGCAGTGTTGCAGGGGGCGCGTCTCAGCCCCAGCATTTT.

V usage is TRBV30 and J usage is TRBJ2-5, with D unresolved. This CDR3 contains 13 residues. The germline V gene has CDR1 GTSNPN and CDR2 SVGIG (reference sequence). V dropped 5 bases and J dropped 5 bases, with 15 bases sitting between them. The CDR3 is CAWARQRWETQYF. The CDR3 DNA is TGTGCCTGGGCTCGCCAGCGTTGGGAGACCCAGTACTTC.